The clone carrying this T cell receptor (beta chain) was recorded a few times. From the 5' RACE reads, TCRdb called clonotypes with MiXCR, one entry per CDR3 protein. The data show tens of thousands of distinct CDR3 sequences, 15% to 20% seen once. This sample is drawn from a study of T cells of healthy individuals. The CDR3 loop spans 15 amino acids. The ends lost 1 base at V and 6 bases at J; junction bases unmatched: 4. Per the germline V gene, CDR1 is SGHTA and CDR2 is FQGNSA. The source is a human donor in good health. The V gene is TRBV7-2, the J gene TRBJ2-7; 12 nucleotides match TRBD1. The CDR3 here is CASSLDRDRGREQYF. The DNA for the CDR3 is TGTGCCAGCAGCTTAGACAGGGACAGGGGGCGCGAGCAGTACTTC.